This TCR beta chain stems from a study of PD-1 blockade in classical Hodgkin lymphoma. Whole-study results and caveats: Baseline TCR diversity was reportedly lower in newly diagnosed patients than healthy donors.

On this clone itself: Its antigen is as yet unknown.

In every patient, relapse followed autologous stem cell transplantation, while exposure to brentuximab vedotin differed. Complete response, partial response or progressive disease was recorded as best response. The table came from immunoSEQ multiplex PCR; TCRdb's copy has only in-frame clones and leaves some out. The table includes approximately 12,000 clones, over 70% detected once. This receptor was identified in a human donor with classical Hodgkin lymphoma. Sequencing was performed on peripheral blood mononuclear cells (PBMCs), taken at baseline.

The CDR3 reads CASSPGTSVHNEQFF. The DNA of the CDR3 is TGCGCCAGCAGCCCCGGGACTAGCGTCCACAATGAGCAGTTCTTC. The chain is built from TRBV4-3 and TRBJ2-1, with TRBD2 matching 10 bases. Germline V CDR1 and CDR2: LGHNA, YSLEER. Trimming took 4 bases from V and 5 from J; bases not matched to a gene: 5. There are 15 residues in the CDR3.